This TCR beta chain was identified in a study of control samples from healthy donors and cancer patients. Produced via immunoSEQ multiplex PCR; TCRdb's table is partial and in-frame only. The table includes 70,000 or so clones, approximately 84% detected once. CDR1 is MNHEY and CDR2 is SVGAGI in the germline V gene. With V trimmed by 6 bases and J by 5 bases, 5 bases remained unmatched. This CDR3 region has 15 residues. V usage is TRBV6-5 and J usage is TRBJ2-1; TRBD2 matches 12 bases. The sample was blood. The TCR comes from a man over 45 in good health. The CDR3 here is CASRRGLAGNNEQFF. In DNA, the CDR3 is TGTGCCAGCAGGAGAGGACTAGCGGGGAACAATGAGCAGTTCTTC.